The subject of this entry is one T cell receptor beta chain. This clonotype has a handful of counts. It has no known antigen specificity. A far larger clone differs by one base, so this is likely a read error. These data belong to a study of response to subunit inactivated influenza vaccine (dated by TCRdb to 2016 to 2018). About the study as a whole: Deep quantitative profiling of the T cell receptor repertoire was used in the study to follow responses to a trivalent subunit inactivated influenza vaccine.

On the study overall, not on this receptor specifically: It was suggested by the authors that each seasonal influenza vaccination may recruit only a limited number of new T cells.

The library was prepared using RT-PCR. The sequencer was an Illumina HiSeq 2500. Using fastp trimming at Q25 and MiXCR clonotype assembly, TCRdb reanalyzed the public sequencing data and kept in-frame beta chains. Rows are combined by CDR3 protein, so each entry shows the most common genes and DNA. The sample table records fewer than 600,000 distinct CDR3 sequences; approximately 7.2% of these occur just once. Jointly, the top ten make up roughly 14% of the sample. The sequence was collected from a man aged 45 to 75 who received an inactivated influenza vaccine. Donor details come from another sample of the same person, matched by shared clones. This material consisted of PBMCs from blood, taken around 25 months after vaccination.

The CDR3 region: CASIPGTDTQYF. The sequence in DNA is TGTGCCAGCATTCCGGGGACAGATACGCAGTATTTT. Rearrangement joined TRBV6-5 to TRBJ2-3; TRBD2 could be the D gene, as 5 bases match. From the germline V gene, CDR1 is MNHEY and CDR2 is SVGAGI. Measured from the cysteine to the phenylalanine, the CDR3 is 12 residues long. The sequence is cut down to CDR3 DNA, 36 bases in frame from base 1. V lost 7 bases and J lost 3 bases; the stretch between them is 8 bases long.